The 4 T cell receptor beta chains below all came from one sample that was sequenced in a study of T cell repertoires in cytomegalovirus infection. One entry per CDR3 protein results from TCRdb running MiXCR on the reads. The sample lists some 300,000 distinct CDR3 sequences; roughly a sixth were seen once. Sequencing was done on a sample of PBMCs. These receptors were obtained from a human donor in good health (CMV status not recorded). Some clones in this sample may be carry-over from other donors' samples.

The chain employs TRBV12-3 or TRBV12-4 and TRBJ2-1, with TRBD2 matching over 9 bases. V was pared by 3 bases and J by 15 bases, with 6 bases of the junction left unmatched. This CDR3 is 12 amino acids long. CDR3 sequence: CASSFIGTSPFF. The CDR3 coding sequence is TGTGCCAGCAGTTTTATAGGGACTAGCCCGTTCTTC.

The rearrangement joins TRBV13 to TRBJ2-7, with 7 bases matching TRBD1. The germline V gene has CDR1 PRHDT and CDR2 FYEKMQ (reference sequence). The CDR3 contains 15 residues. The junction had 7 bases not matched to a gene; V was cut back by 0 bases and J by 5 bases. This CDR3 is CASSLGGQNVHEQYF. The CDR3 coding sequence is TGTGCCAGCAGCTTAGGGGGACAGAATGTCCACGAGCAGTACTTC.

The rearrangement uses TRBV28 and TRBJ1-2, with D hard to call. CDR1 and CDR2 from the germline V gene are MDHEN and SYDVKM. The CDR3 is 14 amino acids. Trimming took off 3 bases at V and 4 bases at J, with 12 bases between the two ends. CDR3 bases: TGTGCCAGCAGTTTCACAGCCATGCTCTATGGCTACACCTTC. It encodes CASSFTAMLYGYTF.

This clonotype was seen ten or more times. The chain links TRBV11-2 to TRBJ2-3; D is unclear. The germline V gene encodes CDR1 SGHAT and CDR2 FQNNGV. The CDR3 spans 17 residues. The germline V and J ends were trimmed by 1 base and 2 bases, with 16 bases remaining between them. This CDR3 is CASSLARGTFATDTQYF. The CDR3 region has the DNA TGTGCCAGCAGCTTAGCCCGCGGAACCTTCGCCACAGATACGCAGTATTTT.